Sequencing of this T cell receptor beta chain was carried out in a study of T cell responses to AZD1222 COVID-19 vaccine. Clones were sequenced by immunoSEQ multiplex PCR, and TCRdb holds only the in-frame ones, with some missing. The table includes around 99,000 clones, roughly 92% detected once. From germline, CDR1 is LNHDA and CDR2 SQIVND (reference sequence). The CDR3 loop spans 13 amino acids. Trimming left V 3 bases short and J 8 bases short, with 10 bases between. Pooling covered second doses at about 4 or about 12 weeks. Turning to this clone: Its antigen is as yet unknown.

Study results and limitations: Close to half of spike-specific TCRs reportedly recognize unmutated variant regions. In all cases, repertoires were sampled only after the peak T cell response. Compared with day 0, the breadth and depth of the Spike-specific TCR repertoire rose significantly after two doses of AZD1222.

The sequence derives from an adult who received the AZD1222 COVID-19 vaccine. This chain uses TRBV19 with TRBJ1-4, with D unresolved. The source was peripheral blood, collected 28 days after the second AZD1222 dose. Here the CDR3 reads CASSIALEEKLFF. In DNA, the CDR3 is TGTGCCAGTAGTATCGCCCTGGAAGAAAAACTGTTTTTT.